This T cell receptor beta chain comes out of a study of shared clonotypes between healthy human individuals. It was at deep level that the assay was run. Assay: immunoSEQ multiplex PCR; the TCRdb copy retains only in-frame clones and omits some. The sample has roughly 2.5 million clones, approximately 94% seen once. This CDR3 is built from 14 residues. The germline V and J ends were trimmed by 4 bases and 8 bases, with 13 bases remaining between them. Looked up from germline, CDR1 is SGDLS and CDR2 is YYNGEE. Sequencing used naive CD4+ T cells sorted from blood. Described subset: CD45RA+ positively selected. The rearrangement joins TRBV9 to TRBJ1-6; no reliable D call. The clonotype comes from a man between 18 and 29 years old in good health. As DNA, the CDR3 is TGTGCCAGCAGCCCCCAACAGAGAGATTCACCCCTCCACTTT. This sequence encodes CASSPQQRDSPLHF.